The next 31 T cell receptor beta chains were all read from a single sample in a study of T cell responses to AZD1222 COVID-19 vaccine. The repertoire was sequenced with immunoSEQ multiplex PCR; TCRdb's copy has only in-frame clones and lacks some. Among roughly 100,000 clones listed, 88% were seen once. The sample in question was peripheral blood, obtained on day 0 of AZD1222 vaccination. Receptors originate from an adult in good health.

A remark on this clone: The sample carries other DNA sequences with the same CDR3. The chain combines TRBV7-9 with TRBJ1-5, with D perhaps matching TRBD1 (5 bases). Trimming removed 0 bases from V and 5 bases from J, with 8 bases in between. Germline CDR1 SEHNR, CDR2 FQNEAQ (reference sequence). The CDR3 spans 14 residues. The CDR3 is CASSLAGADQPQHF. CDR3 in DNA: TGTGCCAGCAGCTTAGCCGGGGCTGATCAGCCCCAGCATTTT.

This clone was seen a single time. CDR3 bases: TGCGCCAGCCTGTTCGGGGGTATCTTGGCCAACGTCCTGACTTTC. Translated: CASLFGGILANVLTF. The chain links TRBV5-1 to TRBJ2-6; D is perhaps TRBD2 (6 bases). The CDR3 is made up of 15 amino acids. Germline CDR1 and CDR2: SGHRS and YFSETQ. V lost 7 bases and J lost 6, with 17 bases in between.

The V and J genes are TRBV27 and TRBJ1-2, with D tentatively TRBD1 (6 bases). This CDR3 has 13 amino acids. V shed 6 bases and J shed 8 bases, with 16 bases lying between them. Germline-derived CDR1 and CDR2 are MNHEY and SMNVEV (reference sequence). This CDR3 is CASRRTGGAGYTF. The CDR3 DNA reads as TGTGCCAGCAGGCGAACGGGGGGCGCGGGCTACACCTTC.

V gene TRBV14 combines with J gene TRBJ1-6; D gene ambiguous. The V end lost 2 bases, the J end lost 9 bases, and 8 bases lay between the germline ends. Germline V CDR1 and CDR2: SGHDN, FVKESK. The CDR3 has 13 amino acids. The DNA for the CDR3 is TGTGCCAGCAGCCAATTTCGGGCTTCACCCCTCCACTTT. Translating gives CASSQFRASPLHF.

The chain is built from TRBV5-1 and TRBJ2-1; no reliable D call. The CDR3 consists of 14 residues. CDR1 SGHRS and CDR2 YFSETQ come from the germline V gene. V was cut by 2 bases and J by 6 bases, with 12 bases left in between. The CDR3, as DNA: TGCGCCAGCAGCTTATCCCAGGCGGTCAATGAGCAGTTCTTC. Encoded protein: CASSLSQAVNEQFF.

The chain combines TRBV27 with TRBJ2-6; D remains ambiguous. The CDR3 loop spans 15 amino acids. Trimming took 2 bases from V and 0 from J, leaving 5 bases between them. Germline assignment: CDR1 MNHEY and CDR2 SMNVEV (reference sequence). The chain's CDR3 is CASSLISSGANVLTF. DNA of the CDR3: TGTGCCAGCAGTTTAATCTCCTCTGGGGCCAACGTCCTGACTTTC.

The chain combines TRBV9 with TRBJ1-6; D may be TRBD1 (5 bases). This CDR3 spans 13 amino acids. Germline V gene sequence: CDR1 SGDLS, CDR2 YYNGEE. V lost 4 bases and J lost 4, with 6 bases in between. The CDR3 DNA sequence: TGTGCCAGCAGCCAGGGATATAATTCACCCCTCCACTTT. Protein sequence: CASSQGYNSPLHF. The full variable domain, its missing parts supplied by reference TRBV9 and TRBJ1-6, is DSGVTQTPKHLITATGQRVTLRCSPRSGDLSVYWYQQSLDQGLQFLIQYYNGEERAKGNILERFSAQQFPDLHSELNLSSLELGDSALYFCASSQGYNSPLHFGNGTRLTVT.

The chain links TRBV4-3 to TRBJ1-2; 8 bases fit TRBD1. Germline V CDR1 and CDR2: LGHNA, YSLEER. This CDR3 is built from 13 residues. V lost 4 bases, J lost 7 bases, and 5 bases stayed unmatched. This chain's CDR3 is CASSPSGGGGYTF. CDR3 DNA: TGCGCCAGCAGCCCTTCAGGGGGCGGTGGCTACACCTTC.

The CDR3 DNA follows: TGTGCCAGCAGCTTAGATCAGCGGGAGTTAGGTGAGCAGTACTTC. Its translation is CASSLDQRELGEQYF. This chain uses TRBV7-2 with TRBJ2-7, with 8 nucleotides matching TRBD2. Looked up from germline, CDR1 is SGHTA and CDR2 is FQGNSA. The ends lost 1 base at V and 7 bases at J; junction bases unmatched: 9. The CDR3 covers 15 residues. The complete variable domain, with remaining parts taken from reference TRBV7-2 and TRBJ2-7, reads GAGVSQSPSNKVTEKGKDVELRCDPISGHTALYWYRQSLGQGLEFLIYFQGNSAPDKSGLPSDRFSAERTGGSVSTLTIQRTQQEDSAVYLCASSLDQRELGEQYFGPGTRLTVT.

This chain connects TRBV4-3 to TRBJ2-4; D tentatively fits TRBD1 or TRBD2 (5 bases each). The germline V and J ends were trimmed by 0 bases and 9 bases, with 21 bases remaining between them. This CDR3 comprises 17 residues. Germline CDR1 is LGHNA and CDR2 is YSLEER. The CDR3 loop reads CASSQDPYRTGTGIQYF. CDR3 nucleotide sequence: TGCGCCAGCAGCCAAGATCCCTATCGAACGGGGACGGGCATTCAGTACTTC.

This clone was counted a few times. This rearrangement joins TRBV7-2 to TRBJ1-3; D might be TRBD1 (6 bases). V dropped 5 bases and J dropped 4 bases, with 12 bases sitting between them. The CDR3 runs 14 residues. Germline V CDR1 and CDR2: SGHTA, FQGNSA. The CDR3 sequence is CASSGTGRGNTIYF. DNA of the CDR3: TGTGCCAGCAGCGGCACAGGGCGCGGAAACACCATATATTTT.

The gene calls are TRBV7-9 and TRBJ1-1; 7 bases are shared with TRBD1. J lost 0 bases, V lost 10 bases, and 11 bases had no gene match. The CDR3 is made up of 15 amino acids. Germline assignment: CDR1 SEHNR and CDR2 FQNEAQ (reference sequence). As DNA, the CDR3 is TGTGCCACCTCCTTAGGGGGCGCTTTGAACACTGAAGCTTTCTTT. It specifies CATSLGGALNTEAFF.

The chain is built from TRBV6-2 or TRBV6-3 and TRBJ2-3; TRBD2 matches at 7 bases. Germline V gene lookup returns CDR1 MNHEY and CDR2 SVGEGT. Trimming cost V 0 bases and J 2 bases; bases outside gene matches: 2. The CDR3 covers 15 residues. CDR3 sequence (DNA): TGTGCCAGCAGTTACTCTACTAGCGACACAGATACGCAGTATTTT. Translation: CASSYSTSDTDTQYF.

This rearrangement joins TRBV6-2 or TRBV6-3 to TRBJ1-6; D might be TRBD1 (5 bases). The germline gives CDR1 MNHEY, CDR2 SVGEGT. The CDR3 spans 19 residues. V gave up 2 bases and J gave up 3 bases, with 20 bases separating them. The CDR3 region has the DNA TGTGCCAGCAGTTACACCCCCGGGACGGCTACTTACTATAATTCACCCCTCCACTTT. Its protein product is CASSYTPGTATYYNSPLHF.

V is TRBV19 and J is TRBJ1-1; D unresolved. The CDR3 length is 14 residues. The V gene lost 3 bases and the J gene lost 3 bases, with 11 bases spanning the gap. Germline V lookup: CDR1 LNHDA, CDR2 SQIVND (reference sequence). DNA for the CDR3: TGTGCCAGTAGTATGGGTCTTCTGTACACTGAAGCTTTCTTT. Its protein product is CASSMGLLYTEAFF.

The chain joins TRBV7-2 to TRBJ1-1, with D possibly matching TRBD1 (5 bases). The CDR3 contains 15 residues. V was cut by 2 bases and J by 7 bases, with 17 bases left in between. Germline CDR1 is SGHTA and CDR2 is FQGNSA. CDR3 DNA sequence: TGTGCCAGCAGCTTAAGCCCCGGGGCCCTGATTGAAGCTTTCTTT. Its translation is CASSLSPGALIEAFF.

This clone was recorded a few times. The rearrangement joins TRBV6-5 to TRBJ2-7, with TRBD1 matching 9 bases. This CDR3 is 15 amino acids long. Germline-derived CDR1 and CDR2 are MNHEY and SVGAGI. V lost 4 bases, J lost 3 bases, and 7 bases stayed unmatched. The CDR3 loop is CASSSPGQGNYEQYF. The CDR3 coding sequence is TGTGCCAGCAGTTCGCCGGGACAGGGAAACTACGAGCAGTACTTC.

The chain combines TRBV10-1 with TRBJ1-3; 11 positions match TRBD1. The trim removed 4 bases at V and 4 bases at J, leaving 3 bases unmatched. This CDR3 region has 15 residues. Germline V CDR1 and CDR2: WNHNN, SYGVQD (reference sequence). This CDR3 reads CASSGGQGDGNTIYF. The CDR3, as DNA: TGCGCCAGCAGTGGGGGACAGGGGGACGGAAACACCATATATTTT.

This chain joins TRBV9 and TRBJ2-1; no clear D gene. Germline V gene lookup returns CDR1 SGDLS and CDR2 YYNGEE. V dropped 0 bases and J dropped 2 bases, with 9 bases sitting between them. The CDR3 extends over 15 amino acids. The CDR3 protein is CASSVAPDTYNEQFF. Written as DNA, the CDR3 is TGTGCCAGCAGCGTAGCCCCAGACACCTACAATGAGCAGTTCTTC.

The rearrangement uses TRBV7-2 and TRBJ1-6, with D possibly matching TRBD1 (5 bases). V lost 4 bases and J 10 bases, leaving 17 bases between the germline ends. Germline values: CDR1 SGHTA, CDR2 FQGNSA. The CDR3 runs to 15 residues. The DNA of the CDR3 is TGTGCCAGCAGCTACGGGGCTCTCATCTCCTCACCCCTCCACTTT. It yields the protein CASSYGALISSPLHF.

The rearrangement joins TRBV6-6 to TRBJ2-7; tentative D call: TRBD1 (5 bases). This CDR3 has 15 residues. The germline V gene has CDR1 MNHNY and CDR2 SVGAGI (reference sequence). The ends were cut back, 6 bases at V and 1 base at J, with 16 bases in the middle. The CDR3 DNA sequence: TGTGCCAGCAGCAATACAGGTTCCCAATCCTACGAGCAGTACTTC. It translates to CASSNTGSQSYEQYF.

DNA for the CDR3: TGTGCCAGCAGCCCATCCACCGGGACATGGGCCTACGAGCAGTACTTC. Translating gives CASSPSTGTWAYEQYF. This chain uses TRBV7-9 with TRBJ2-7; D possibly corresponds to TRBD1 (6 bases). CDR3 length: 16 residues. Deletions cut 5 bases from V and 2 bases from J, with 19 bases between. Germline V gene lookup returns CDR1 SEHNR and CDR2 FQNEAQ (reference sequence).

This sequence joins TRBV10-3 and TRBJ2-3; D not certain. From germline, CDR1 is ENHRY and CDR2 SYGVKD. Trimming took off 0 bases at V and 2 bases at J, with 3 bases between the two ends. This CDR3 has 13 amino acids. The chain's CDR3 is CAISESPTDTQYF. As DNA, the CDR3 is TGTGCCATCAGTGAGTCCCCCACAGATACGCAGTATTTT.

A single count supports this clone. The chain recombines TRBV18 with TRBJ2-3, with 7 bases identical to TRBD2. The CDR3 extends over 17 amino acids. V gave up 3 bases and J gave up 3 bases; unmatched junction bases: 12. CDR1 and CDR2 from the germline V gene are KGHSH and LQKENI. The CDR3 protein is CASSPAVLAKGTDTQYF. The CDR3 nucleotides are TGTGCCAGCTCACCCGCCGTACTAGCGAAGGGGACAGATACGCAGTATTTT.

This clone is a singleton in its sample. The chain has TRBV28 and TRBJ1-6; D gene ambiguous. The germline gives CDR1 MDHEN, CDR2 SYDVKM. V was cut by 8 bases and J by 10 bases, with 21 bases left in between. The CDR3 is made up of 15 amino acids. CDR3 DNA sequence: TGTGCCAGCGCTGGGTGGGGAATTGGCGGATCACCCCTCCACTTT. This encodes CASAGWGIGGSPLHF.

The chain combines TRBV5-6 with TRBJ2-1; 8 bases are a match to TRBD2. The V gene end was trimmed by 4 bases and the J gene end by 4 bases; junction bases not matched to a gene: 10. Germline assignment: CDR1 SGHDT and CDR2 YYEEEE. The length of the CDR3 is 16 residues. Here the CDR3 reads CASSTWSGGEYNEQFF. For the CDR3, the DNA is TGTGCCAGCAGCACCTGGAGCGGGGGAGAATACAATGAGCAGTTCTTC.

The V and J genes are TRBV7-2 and TRBJ1-5; TRBD1 is a possible D gene (5 bases). The CDR3 sequence is 15 residues long. The V gene lost 5 bases and the J gene lost 1 base, with 12 bases spanning the gap. Per germline, CDR1 SGHTA and CDR2 FQGNSA. The CDR3 loop is CASSGQGTSNQPQHF. Written as DNA, the CDR3 is TGTGCCAGCAGCGGACAAGGAACAAGCAATCAGCCCCAGCATTTT.

The J gene is TRBJ1-5, the V gene TRBV29-1; tentative D call: TRBD1 (5 bases). Germline CDR1 SQVTM, CDR2 ANQGSEA. Trimming took 6 bases from V and 4 from J, leaving 16 bases between them. This CDR3 has 14 amino acids. CDR3 DNA: TGCAGCGTGGGTGGAGTCGGGGGTAATCAGCCCCAGCATTTT. Protein sequence: CSVGGVGGNQPQHF.

The rearrangement links TRBV18 to TRBJ2-7; 11 bases line up with TRBD1. V lost 4 bases to trimming and J lost 2 bases; unmatched junction nucleotides: 4. The CDR3 is 15 residues long. CDR1 is KGHSH and CDR2 is LQKENI in the germline V gene. This CDR3 reads CASSHGTGGAYEQYF. The CDR3 nucleotides read TGTGCCAGCTCACACGGGACAGGGGGGGCCTACGAGCAGTACTTC.

This clone was seen just once. The J gene is TRBJ1-2, the V gene TRBV11-2, with 9 positions matching TRBD1. V lost 4 bases to trimming and J lost 5 bases; unmatched junction nucleotides: 5. The CDR3 runs 14 residues. Germline V gene sequence: CDR1 SGHAT, CDR2 FQNNGV. The CDR3 DNA sequence: TGTGCCAGCAGCTCTCTGACAGGGGGGTATGGCTACACCTTC. This encodes CASSSLTGGYGYTF.

This clone occurred once. The chain joins TRBV5-6 to TRBJ2-7, with D maybe TRBD1 (6 bases). Germline assignment: CDR1 SGHDT and CDR2 YYEEEE. There are 14 residues in the CDR3. Trimming took off 2 bases at V and 1 base at J, with 10 bases between the two ends. The CDR3 sequence: CASSFVQGSYEQYF. The CDR3 DNA reads as TGTGCCAGCAGCTTTGTACAGGGTTCCTACGAGCAGTACTTC.